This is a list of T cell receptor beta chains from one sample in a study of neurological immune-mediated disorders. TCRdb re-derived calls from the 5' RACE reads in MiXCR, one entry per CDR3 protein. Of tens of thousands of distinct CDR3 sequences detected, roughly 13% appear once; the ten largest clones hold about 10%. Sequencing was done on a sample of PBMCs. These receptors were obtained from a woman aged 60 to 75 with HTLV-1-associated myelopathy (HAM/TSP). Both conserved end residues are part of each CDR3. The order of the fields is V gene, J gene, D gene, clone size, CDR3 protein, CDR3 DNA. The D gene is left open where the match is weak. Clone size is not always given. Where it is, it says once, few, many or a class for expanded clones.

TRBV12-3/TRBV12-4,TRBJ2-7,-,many,CASSRDVYEQYF,TGTGCCAGCAGTAGGGACGTCTACGAGCAGTACTTC
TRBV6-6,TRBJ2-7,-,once,CASSYSNVRVNEQYF,TGTGCCAGCAGTTACTCGAATGTCAGGGTAAACGAGCAGTACTTC
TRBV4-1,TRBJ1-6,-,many,CASSQGVLYNSPLHF,TGCGCCAGCAGCCAAGGGGTCCTGTATAATTCACCCCTCCACTTT
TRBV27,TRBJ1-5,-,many,CASSLGGPTGIWNQPQHF,TGTGCCAGCAGTTTAGGGGGACCAACAGGGATATGGAATCAGCCCCAGCATTTT
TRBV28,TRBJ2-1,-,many,CASSQGGNIYNEQFF,TGTGCCAGCAGTCAGGGCGGAAACATCTACAATGAGCAGTTCTTC
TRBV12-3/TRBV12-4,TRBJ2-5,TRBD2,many,CASSPTSGRVQETQYF,TGTGCCAGCAGTCCCACTAGCGGGAGGGTCCAAGAGACCCAGTACTTC
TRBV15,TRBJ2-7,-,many,CATSREGGTPREQYF,TGTGCCACCAGCAGAGAGGGCGGGACACCCCGCGAGCAGTACTTC
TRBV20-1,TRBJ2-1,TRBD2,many,CSARSALAGDNEQFF,TGCAGTGCTAGATCGGCGCTAGCGGGAGACAATGAGCAGTTCTTC
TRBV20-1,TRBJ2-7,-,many,CSASLGGAYEQYF,TGCAGTGCTAGTCTAGGGGGGGCCTACGAGCAGTACTTC
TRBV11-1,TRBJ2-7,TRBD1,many,CASSLGGQETYEQYF,TGTGCCAGCAGCTTAGGGGGACAGGAGACCTACGAGCAGTACTTC
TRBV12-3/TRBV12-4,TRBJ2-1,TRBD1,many,CASSSSPGQGLSYNEQFF,TGTGCCAGCAGTTCCTCCCCGGGACAGGGTCTTTCCTACAATGAGCAGTTCTTC
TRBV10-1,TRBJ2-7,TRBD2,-,CASSEQGTSLYYEQYF,TGCGCCAGCAGTGAGCAAGGGACTAGCCTATACTACGAGCAGTACTTC
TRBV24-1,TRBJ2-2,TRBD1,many,CATSVRQGALDTGELFF,TGTGCCACCAGTGTGCGACAGGGGGCTTTAGACACCGGGGAGCTGTTTTTT
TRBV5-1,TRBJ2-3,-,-,CASSSPPDTQYF,TGCGCCAGCAGCTCCCCACCAGATACGCAGTATTTT
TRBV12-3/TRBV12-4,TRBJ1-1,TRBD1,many,CASRTGENTEAFF,TGTGCCAGCAGGACAGGGGAGAACACTGAAGCTTTCTTT
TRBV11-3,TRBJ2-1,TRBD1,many,CASSNRGSEQFF,TGTGCCAGCAGCAACAGGGGGAGTGAGCAGTTCTTC
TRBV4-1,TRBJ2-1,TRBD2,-,CASSQGSVRDSVLAGKKFF,TGCGCCAGCAGCCAAGGGAGTGTCCGGGACAGCGTACTAGCGGGCAAGAAGTTCTTC
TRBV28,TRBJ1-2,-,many,CASSLYGDGYTF,TGTGCCAGCAGTTTGTACGGGGATGGCTACACCTTC
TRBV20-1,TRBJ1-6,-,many,CSASENLNSPLHF,TGCAGTGCCTCCGAAAACCTCAATTCACCCCTCCACTTT
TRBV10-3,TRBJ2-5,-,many,CASGTRDQETQYF,TGTGCCTCGGGGACCCGGGACCAAGAGACCCAGTACTTC
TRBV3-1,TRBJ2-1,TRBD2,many,CASSQDPRTSGSNEQFF,TGTGCCAGCAGCCAAGATCCCCGGACTAGCGGGAGCAATGAGCAGTTCTTC
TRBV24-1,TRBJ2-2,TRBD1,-,CTTSDPGQGTTGELFF,TGTACCACCAGTGATCCGGGACAGGGAACGACCGGGGAGCTGTTTTTT
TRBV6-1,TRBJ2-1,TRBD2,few,CASSKGLAGGNEQFF,TGTGCCAGCAGCAAAGGACTAGCGGGAGGGAATGAGCAGTTCTTC
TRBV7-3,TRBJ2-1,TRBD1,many,CASSPGRGSSNEQFF,TGTGCCAGCAGCCCCGGCAGGGGGAGCTCGAATGAGCAGTTCTTC
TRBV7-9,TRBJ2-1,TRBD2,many,CASSLAWGLAGGPSDNEQFF,TGTGCCAGCAGCTTAGCCTGGGGGCTAGCGGGAGGGCCTAGCGACAATGAGCAGTTCTTC
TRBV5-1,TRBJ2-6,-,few,CASSLFGSGANVLTF,TGCGCCAGCAGCTTGTTCGGCTCTGGGGCCAACGTCCTGACTTTC
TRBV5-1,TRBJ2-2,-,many,CASSSTVATVSGELFF,TGCGCCAGCAGCTCCACCGTCGCGACAGTGTCCGGGGAGCTGTTTTTT
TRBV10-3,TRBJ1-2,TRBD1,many,CATGQGFVYGYTF,TGTGCCACAGGACAGGGCTTCGTCTATGGCTACACCTTC
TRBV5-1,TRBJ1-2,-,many,CASSLGDSYGYTF,TGCGCCAGCAGCTTGGGAGACAGCTATGGCTACACCTTC
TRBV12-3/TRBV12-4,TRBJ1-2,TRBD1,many,CASRPSGTGGGYTF,TGTGCCAGCAGACCCTCCGGGACAGGGGGTGGCTACACCTTC
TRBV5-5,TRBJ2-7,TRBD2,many,CASSLSGRAYEQYF,TGTGCCAGCAGCTTGAGCGGGAGGGCCTACGAGCAGTACTTC
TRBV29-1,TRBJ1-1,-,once,CSGILGMNTEAFF,TGCAGCGGGATCTTAGGCATGAACACTGAAGCTTTCTTT
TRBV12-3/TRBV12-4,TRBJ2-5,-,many,CASSFVSETQYF,TGTGCCAGCAGTTTCGTTAGCGAGACCCAGTACTTC
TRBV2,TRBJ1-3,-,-,CASSEGAIYF,TGTGCCAGCAGTGAAGGTGCCATATATTTT
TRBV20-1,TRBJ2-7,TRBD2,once,CSATPTSGAYEQYF,TGCAGTGCTACCCCGACTAGCGGGGCCTACGAGCAGTACTTC
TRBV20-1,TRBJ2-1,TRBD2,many,CSASGTSGTNEQFF,TGCAGTGCTAGCGGTACTAGCGGGACCAATGAGCAGTTCTTC
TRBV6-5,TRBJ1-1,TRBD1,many,CASSYSRQGAHSTEAFF,TGTGCCAGCAGTTACTCCAGACAGGGGGCGCATAGCACTGAAGCTTTCTTT
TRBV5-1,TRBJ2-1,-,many,CASSLAYDHGEFF,TGCGCCAGCAGCTTGGCCTACGACCACGGGGAGTTCTTC
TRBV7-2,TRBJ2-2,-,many,CASSLQYGELFF,TGTGCCAGCAGCTTACAGTACGGGGAGCTGTTTTTT
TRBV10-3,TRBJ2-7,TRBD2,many,CATAGTSGYEQYF,TGTGCCACCGCCGGGACTAGCGGCTACGAGCAGTACTTC
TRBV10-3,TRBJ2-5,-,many,CAISESGETQYF,TGTGCCATCAGTGAGTCCGGAGAGACCCAGTACTTC
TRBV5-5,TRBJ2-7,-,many,CASSPQRVISYEQYF,TGTGCCAGCAGCCCTCAGCGGGTGATATCCTACGAGCAGTACTTC
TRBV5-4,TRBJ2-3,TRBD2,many,CASSLGSSGTDTQYF,TGTGCCAGCAGCTTGGGGTCTAGCGGTACAGATACGCAGTATTTT
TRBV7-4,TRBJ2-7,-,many,CASSSPRTVIYEQYF,TGTGCCAGCAGCTCACCAAGGACAGTGATCTACGAGCAGTACTTC
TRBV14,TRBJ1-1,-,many,CASSQYLGADTEAFF,TGTGCCAGCAGCCAATATTTGGGGGCTGACACTGAAGCTTTCTTT
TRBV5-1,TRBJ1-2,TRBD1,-,CASSLSTGEEGYTF,TGCGCCAGCAGTTTATCCACAGGGGAGGAAGGCTACACCTTC